This T cell receptor beta chain was sequenced during a study of T cell responses to AZD1222 COVID-19 vaccine. Turning to the study itself: It was second doses at about 4 or about 12 weeks that were pooled.

A word on this clone: What it recognizes is unknown.

Study-wide points: Following two doses of AZD1222, Spike-specific TCR breadth and depth rose. After the peak T cell response, and only then, were repertoires sampled.

Unmatched junction bases numbered 6, after V lost 6 bases and J lost 1 base. CDR1 and CDR2 from the germline V gene are MNHEY and SVGEGT. This CDR3 spans 16 amino acids. Clones were sequenced by immunoSEQ multiplex PCR, and TCRdb holds only the in-frame ones, with some missing. This repertoire shows roughly 120,000 clones, approximately 86% found once; its top ten account for 8% to 10%. The V call is TRBV6-2 or TRBV6-3, the J call TRBJ2-3; TRBD2 aligns across 11 bases. The material sequenced was peripheral blood, taken on day 0 of AZD1222 vaccination. The clonotype was recovered from an adult in good health. As DNA, the CDR3 is TGTGCCAGCAGCCGCTTAGCGGGGGGGCGCACAGATACGCAGTATTTT. Protein sequence: CASSRLAGGRTDTQYF.